These 17 T cell receptor beta chains were all obtained from the same sample, sequenced in a study of circulating CD8 cells and anti-PD-1 response in melanoma. Each library started from roughly 15 ng of total RNA using the QIAseq Immune Repertoire TCR panel. TCRdb re-analysed the reads in MiXCR, keeping a single row per CDR3 protein. The sample contains 1,400 or so distinct CDR3 sequences, roughly 10% of which appear only once. From live CD3+CD8+TCRalphabeta+ cells, four PD-1 and/or TIGIT subsets were sorted. This sample comprised CD8+ T cells from PBMCs, obtained at baseline or after one month of anti-PD-1 therapy (not recorded which). Receptors originate from a human donor with melanoma.

This clonotype is medium-sized (0.01 to 0.1%) in the sample. The rearrangement joins TRBV19 to TRBJ2-7; D is ambiguous. V was pared by 1 base and J by 0 bases, with 7 bases between. This CDR3 is 14 amino acids long. The germline V gene encodes CDR1 LNHDA and CDR2 SQIVND (reference sequence). CDR3 residues: CASSIGVPSYEQYF. The CDR3 DNA reads as TGTGCCAGTAGTATAGGGGTCCCCTCCTACGAGCAGTACTTC.

By sample fraction, this clonotype is medium-sized. The V gene is TRBV9, the J gene TRBJ2-7; no clear D. The V and J ends lost 3 bases and 1 base respectively, with 11 bases between them. Germline-derived CDR1 and CDR2 are SGDLS and YYNGEE. The CDR3 spans 14 residues. CDR3 nucleotide sequence: TGTGCCAGCAGCGCTTACTCTAGTTCCTACGAGCAGTACTTC. It specifies CASSAYSSSYEQYF. Full variable domain (remainder filled in from reference TRBV9 and TRBJ2-7): DSGVTQTPKHLITATGQRVTLRCSPRSGDLSVYWYQQSLDQGLQFLIQYYNGEERAKGNILERFSAQQFPDLHSELNLSSLELGDSALYFCASSAYSSSYEQYFGPGTRLTVT.

By sample fraction, this clonotype is medium-sized. V gene TRBV12-3 or TRBV12-4 combines with J gene TRBJ1-2; D call uncertain. Trimming pared 4 bases from V and 3 bases from J, leaving 12 bases between. The CDR3 runs to 14 residues. CDR3 nucleotide sequence: TGTGCCAGCAGTTCCCCGGGATTCTACTATGGCTACACCTTC. Protein sequence: CASSSPGFYYGYTF.

This clonotype is medium-sized within its sample. This chain uses TRBV27 with TRBJ2-5; D possibly corresponds to TRBD1 (5 bases). V lost 6 bases and J 4 bases, leaving 18 bases between the germline ends. Germline values: CDR1 MNHEY, CDR2 SMNVEV (reference sequence). The CDR3 runs to 15 residues. CDR3 coding DNA: TGTGCCAGCAGAAAACTCCTTGGACAAGCAGAGACCCAGTACTTC. Its translation: CASRKLLGQAETQYF.

By share of the sample, this clonotype is medium-sized. The gene calls are TRBV14 and TRBJ2-7; D may match TRBD1 or TRBD2 (6 bases each). Germline values: CDR1 SGHDN, CDR2 FVKESK. V lost 5 bases and J lost 2, with 19 bases in between. This CDR3 is 16 amino acids long. The CDR3 region has the DNA TGTGCCAGCAGCGAGGGGGGCGGGACATCTCCCTACGAGCAGTACTTC. This gives the protein CASSEGGGTSPYEQYF. Full variable domain (rest looked up from reference TRBV14 and TRBJ2-7): EAGVTQFPSHSVIEKGQTVTLRCDPISGHDNLYWYRRVMGKEIKFLLHFVKESKQDESGMPNNRFLAERTGGTYSTLKVQPAELEDSGVYFCASSEGGGTSPYEQYFGPGTRLTVT.

This clonotype is medium-sized by share. This chain uses TRBV9 with TRBJ2-3; the match to TRBD1 covers 9 bases. In germline, CDR1 is SGDLS, CDR2 YYNGEE. The junction had 8 bases not matched to a gene; V was cut back by 3 bases and J by 3 bases. The CDR3 is 16 amino acids. In DNA, the CDR3 is TGTGCCAGCAGCGGCCTAGGAGACAGGGGGACAGATACGCAGTATTTT. It is translated as CASSGLGDRGTDTQYF.

This clonotype is labeled medium-sized. This sequence joins TRBV27 and TRBJ2-1, with a possible D match to TRBD1 (5 bases). The CDR3 loop spans 16 amino acids. The germline CDR1 and CDR2 sequences are MNHEY and SMNVEV (reference sequence). With 2 bases removed from V and 5 bases from J, the gap between germline ends came to 16 bases. CDR3 protein: CASSLNPGWVNNEQFF. As DNA, the CDR3 is TGTGCCAGCAGTTTAAACCCAGGGTGGGTTAACAATGAGCAGTTCTTC.

Judged by abundance, this clonotype is large (0.1 to 1%). In DNA form, the CDR3 reads TGTGCCAGCAGCTTAACGTACGCGGTCTCCTACAATGAGCAGTTCTTC. It specifies CASSLTYAVSYNEQFF. The chain recombines TRBV7-3 with TRBJ2-1; D gene uncertain. This CDR3 has 16 amino acids. Deletions cut 0 bases from V and 0 bases from J, with 9 bases between. Germline CDR1 and CDR2: SGHTA and FQGTGA.

The chain recombines TRBV3-1 with TRBJ2-2; a possible D gene is TRBD1 (6 bases). Trimming took 3 bases from V and 9 from J, leaving 8 bases between them. This CDR3 has 12 residues. Per germline, CDR1 LGHDT and CDR2 YNNKEL (reference sequence). The CDR3 loop reads CASSQGQRELFF. As DNA, the CDR3 is TGTGCCAGCAGCCAGGGACAACGGGAGCTGTTTTTT.

J is TRBJ1-5 and V is TRBV5-6; no clear D. The CDR3 covers 14 residues. Germline V gives CDR1 SGHDT, CDR2 YYEEEE. V was trimmed by 0 bases and J by 3 bases, leaving 7 bases between them. The CDR3 sequence is CASSLGGINQPQHF. In DNA, the CDR3 is TGTGCCAGCAGCTTGGGAGGTATCAATCAGCCCCAGCATTTT. Supplemented by reference TRBV5-6 and TRBJ1-5, the full variable domain reads DAGVTQSPTHLIKTRGQQVTLRCSPKSGHDTVSWYQQALGQGPQFIFQYYEEEERQRGNFPDRFSGHQFPNYSSELNVNALLLGDSALYLCASSLGGINQPQHFGDGTRLSIL.

J is TRBJ1-1 and V is TRBV30; no definite D call. The germline V and J ends were trimmed by 5 bases and 1 base, with 11 bases remaining between them. Germline V gene sequence: CDR1 GTSNPN, CDR2 SVGIG (reference sequence). This CDR3 spans 13 amino acids. The CDR3 is CAWDTTENTEAFF. The CDR3 DNA reads as TGTGCCTGGGACACGACCGAGAACACTGAAGCTTTCTTT.

Points on this clonotype: The missing conserved phenylalanine or tryptophan at the end of this CDR3 makes a read error likely. It is unclear where the CDR3 begins or ends on the DNA, so no DNA is shown, and the CDR3 is as TCRdb lists it. The genes are TRBV9 and TRBJ2-1; the DNA was not used to check the table's D call, TRBD1. The CDR3 has 15 residues if both end residues are counted. From germline, CDR1 is SGDLS and CDR2 YYNGEE. The CDR3 loop reads CASSGTGPNYNEQFS.

This clonotype is termed large. V gene TRBV12-3 or TRBV12-4 combines with J gene TRBJ2-3; 7 bases are shared with TRBD2. The CDR3 has 13 residues. After removal of 5 bases from V and 4 bases from J, the junction contained 3 bases not matched to a gene. CDR3 sequence reads: CASSPGGADTQYF. The CDR3 coding sequence is TGTGCCAGCAGTCCGGGGGGAGCAGATACGCAGTATTTT.

In its sample, this clonotype is medium-sized (0.01 to 0.1%). This chain uses TRBV19 with TRBJ2-7; no reliable D call. Trimming left V 3 bases short and J 6 bases short, with 12 bases between. Germline CDR1 and CDR2: LNHDA and SQIVND (reference sequence). CDR3 size: 13 residues. CDR3 DNA sequence: TGTGCCAGTAGTATCTGGGATTTTGGCGAGCAGTACTTC. Residues: CASSIWDFGEQYF.

The rearrangement links TRBV29-1 to TRBJ1-3; D is possibly TRBD1 (5 bases). Germline V gene lookup returns CDR1 SQVTM and CDR2 ANQGSEA. V was pared by 4 bases and J by 0 bases, with 13 bases between. The CDR3 has 15 amino acids. This chain's CDR3 is CSVVGTESSGNTIYF. The CDR3 DNA reads as TGCAGCGTTGTCGGGACGGAGAGCTCTGGAAACACCATATATTTT.

This clonotype was seen more than once but under ten times. The chain carries TRBV3-1 and TRBJ2-7; D is uncertain. Per the germline V gene, CDR1 is LGHDT and CDR2 is YNNKEL (reference sequence). This CDR3 has 13 residues. The V gene lost 1 base and the J gene lost 3 bases, with 7 bases spanning the gap. The CDR3 sequence is CASSQGGDYEQYF. The CDR3 DNA reads as TGTGCCAGCAGCCAAGGTGGTGACTACGAGCAGTACTTC.

By its share, this clonotype is large (0.1 to 1%). This sequence joins TRBV19 and TRBJ1-2, with D possibly matching TRBD1 (5 bases). Germline-derived CDR1 and CDR2 are LNHDA and SQIVND (reference sequence). The ends were cut back, 1 base at V and 5 bases at J, with 14 bases in the middle. This CDR3 comprises 15 residues. The CDR3 coding sequence is TGTGCCAGTAGTATAGGGGGCGCATTTCCATATGGCTACACCTTC. Translated, it gives CASSIGGAFPYGYTF. The whole variable domain, remainder taken from reference TRBV19 and TRBJ1-2, is DGGITQSPKYLFRKEGQNVTLSCEQNLNHDAMYWYRQDPGQGLRLIYYSQIVNDFQKGDIAEGYSVSREKKESFPLTVTSAQKNPTAFYLCASSIGGAFPYGYTFGSGTRLTVV.